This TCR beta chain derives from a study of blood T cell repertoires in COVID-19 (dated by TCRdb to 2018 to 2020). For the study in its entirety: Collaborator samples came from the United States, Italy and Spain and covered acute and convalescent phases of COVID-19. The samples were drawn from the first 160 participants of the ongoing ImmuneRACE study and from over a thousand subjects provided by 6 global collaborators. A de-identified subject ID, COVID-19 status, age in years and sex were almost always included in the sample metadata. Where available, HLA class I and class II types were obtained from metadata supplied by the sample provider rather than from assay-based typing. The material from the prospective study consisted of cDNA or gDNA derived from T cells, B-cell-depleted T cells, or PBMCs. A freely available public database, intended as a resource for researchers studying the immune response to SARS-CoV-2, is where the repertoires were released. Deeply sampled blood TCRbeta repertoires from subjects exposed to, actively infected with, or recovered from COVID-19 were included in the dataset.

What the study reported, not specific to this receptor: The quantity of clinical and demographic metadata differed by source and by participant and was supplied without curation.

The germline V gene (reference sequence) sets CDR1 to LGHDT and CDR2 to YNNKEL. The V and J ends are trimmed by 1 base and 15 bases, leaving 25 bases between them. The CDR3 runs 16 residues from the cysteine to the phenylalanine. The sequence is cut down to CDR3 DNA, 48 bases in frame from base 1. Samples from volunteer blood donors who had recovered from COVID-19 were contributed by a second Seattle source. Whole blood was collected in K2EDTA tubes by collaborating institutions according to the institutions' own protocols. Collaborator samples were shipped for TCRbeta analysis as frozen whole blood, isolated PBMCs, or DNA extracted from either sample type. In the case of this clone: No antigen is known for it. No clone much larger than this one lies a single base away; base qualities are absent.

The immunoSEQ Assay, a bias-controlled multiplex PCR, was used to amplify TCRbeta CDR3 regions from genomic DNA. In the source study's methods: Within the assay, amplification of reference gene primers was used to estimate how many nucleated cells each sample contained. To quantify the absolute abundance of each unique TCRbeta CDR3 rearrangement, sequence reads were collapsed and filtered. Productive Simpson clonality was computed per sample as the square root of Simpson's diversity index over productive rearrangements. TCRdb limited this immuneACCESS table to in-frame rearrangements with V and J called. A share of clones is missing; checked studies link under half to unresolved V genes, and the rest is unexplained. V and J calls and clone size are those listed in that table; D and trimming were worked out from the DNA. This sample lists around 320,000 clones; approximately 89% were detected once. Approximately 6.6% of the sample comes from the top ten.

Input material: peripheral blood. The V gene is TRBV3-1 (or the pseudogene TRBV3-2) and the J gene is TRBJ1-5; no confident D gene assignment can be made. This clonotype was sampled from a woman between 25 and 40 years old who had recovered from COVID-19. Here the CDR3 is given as CASSQGGRGFLSRVHF. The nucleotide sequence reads TGTGCCAGCAGCCAAGGCGGCCGTGGGTTCCTCAGTCGGGTGCATTTT.